This is a list of T cell receptor beta chains from one sample in a study of post-analysis software for immune sequencing data. One entry per CDR3 protein results from TCRdb running MiXCR on the PCR reads. The sample carries hundreds of thousands of distinct CDR3 sequences, approximately 59% recorded once. Sequencing was done on a sample of blood. All receptors come from a girl aged 2-10 years with multiple sclerosis. CDR3s include the opening cysteine and the closing phenylalanine or tryptophan. D genes are given only for firm matches. Some rows mark clone size as missing; the rest say once, few, many or name a class of expanded clone.

J gene: TRBJ2-5
clone size: .
V gene: TRBV6-4
D gene: .
CDR3 DNA: TGTGCCAGCAGTGTGTTAGCCGGGGAGACCCAGTACTTC
CDR3 protein: CASSVLAGETQYF

J gene: TRBJ1-5
clone size: .
V gene: TRBV9
D gene: TRBD1
CDR3 DNA: TGTGCCAGCAGCGAGACCGGGACAGACCCCAATCAGCCCCAGCATTTT
CDR3 protein: CASSETGTDPNQPQHF

J gene: TRBJ2-1
clone size: .
V gene: TRBV20-1
D gene: TRBD2
CDR3 DNA: TGCAGTGTATCCGTTGGCGCGGGGGGGCTCAATGAGCAGTTCTTC
CDR3 protein: CSVSVGAGGLNEQFF

J gene: TRBJ2-2
clone size: .
V gene: TRBV7-9
D gene: .
CDR3 DNA: TGTGCCAGCAGCTTAGGACTAGTTGTAACCGGGGAGCTGTTTTTT
CDR3 protein: CASSLGLVVTGELFF

J gene: TRBJ1-2
clone size: .
V gene: TRBV7-9
D gene: TRBD1
CDR3 DNA: TGTGCCAGCAGCTTAGCGTCAGGGGGCGGAAGCAGGAGCTATGGCTACACCTTC
CDR3 protein: CASSLASGGGSRSYGYTF

J gene: TRBJ2-7
clone size: few
V gene: TRBV18
D gene: .
CDR3 DNA: TGTGCCAGCTCATCCACCGGGGGCGCCGAGCAGTACTTC
CDR3 protein: CASSSTGGAEQYF

J gene: TRBJ2-1
clone size: .
V gene: TRBV6-2/TRBV6-3
D gene: .
CDR3 DNA: TGTGCCAGCAGTTACAGGCGGGGAACCTCCTACAATGAGCAGTTCTTC
CDR3 protein: CASSYRRGTSYNEQFF

J gene: TRBJ1-2
clone size: .
V gene: TRBV20-1
D gene: .
CDR3 DNA: TGCAGTGCCCTTCGGCCAGGGGTAGGCTACACCTTC
CDR3 protein: CSALRPGVGYTF

J gene: TRBJ2-7
clone size: .
V gene: TRBV20-1
D gene: TRBD2
CDR3 DNA: TGCAGTGCAAAACTAGCGAAAGGGAGTTACGAGCAGTACTTC
CDR3 protein: CSAKLAKGSYEQYF

J gene: TRBJ1-2
clone size: .
V gene: TRBV7-4
D gene: .
CDR3 DNA: TGTGCCAGCAGCTTATGGGGATTTCAGGGCTACACCTTC
CDR3 protein: CASSLWGFQGYTF

J gene: TRBJ2-5
clone size: once
V gene: TRBV20-1
D gene: TRBD2
CDR3 DNA: TGCAGTGCCCCCATCTTGACTAGCGGGGGGGCCATGATGAAGACCCAGTACTTC
CDR3 protein: CSAPILTSGGAMMKTQYF

J gene: TRBJ1-1
clone size: .
V gene: TRBV4-1
D gene: .
CDR3 DNA: TGCGCCAGCAACCAAGACGGCTCCAGCACGGGAGCTTTCTTT
CDR3 protein: CASNQDGSSTGAFF

J gene: TRBJ2-3
clone size: .
V gene: TRBV12-3/TRBV12-4
D gene: .
CDR3 DNA: TGTGCCGGCAGTTTCATGGATGATACGCAGTATTTT
CDR3 protein: CAGSFMDDTQYF

J gene: TRBJ2-1
clone size: once
V gene: TRBV5-6
D gene: TRBD2
CDR3 DNA: TGTGCCAGCAGCTTGGGGGCTAGCGGGGGGATTGGGTACAATGAGCAGTTCTTC
CDR3 protein: CASSLGASGGIGYNEQFF

J gene: TRBJ2-5
clone size: .
V gene: TRBV7-9
D gene: TRBD2
CDR3 DNA: TGTGCCAGCAGCCCCCCGGGGGGGAGGCAAGAGACCCAGTACTTC
CDR3 protein: CASSPPGGRQETQYF

J gene: TRBJ1-1
clone size: once
V gene: TRBV6-2/TRBV6-3
D gene: .
CDR3 DNA: TGTGCCACTGAGGGGCGGAATAAAGAGAACACTGAAGCTTTCTTT
CDR3 protein: CATEGRNKENTEAFF

J gene: TRBJ1-4
clone size: .
V gene: TRBV20-1
D gene: .
CDR3 DNA: TGCAGTGGCCGGACAGTTCTTAATGAAAAACTGTTTTTT
CDR3 protein: CSGRTVLNEKLFF

J gene: TRBJ2-5
clone size: few
V gene: TRBV29-1
D gene: TRBD2
CDR3 DNA: TGCAGCGTTGGGGACTATTTAGAGACCCAGTACTTC
CDR3 protein: CSVGDYLETQYF

J gene: TRBJ2-5
clone size: .
V gene: TRBV27
D gene: .
CDR3 DNA: TGTGCCAGCAGTCACGGGGCTGCTTATGAAGAGACCCAGTACTTC
CDR3 protein: CASSHGAAYEETQYF

J gene: TRBJ2-5
clone size: few
V gene: TRBV5-1
D gene: TRBD1
CDR3 DNA: TGCGCCAGCAGCCCTTCACAGGGGGCTAACCTACAAGAGACCCAGTACTTC
CDR3 protein: CASSPSQGANLQETQYF

J gene: TRBJ2-3
clone size: few
V gene: TRBV29-1
D gene: .
CDR3 DNA: TGCAGCGCCGGAGTTACAGATACGCAGTATTTT
CDR3 protein: CSAGVTDTQYF

J gene: TRBJ2-3
clone size: few
V gene: TRBV29-1
D gene: TRBD2
CDR3 DNA: TGCAGCGTTGAGGGTGCGGGAGGGAACACAGATACGCAGTATTTT
CDR3 protein: CSVEGAGGNTDTQYF

J gene: TRBJ2-1
clone size: .
V gene: TRBV12-3/TRBV12-4
D gene: .
CDR3 DNA: TGTGCCAGCAGGCAGAGTACCCCGACCTCCTACAATGAGCAGTTCTTC
CDR3 protein: CASRQSTPTSYNEQFF

J gene: TRBJ2-5
clone size: .
V gene: TRBV29-1
D gene: TRBD1
CDR3 DNA: TGCAGCGTTCACGGGACAGGGGGGGGACCAAGAGAGACCCAGTACTTC
CDR3 protein: CSVHGTGGGPRETQYF

J gene: TRBJ2-7
clone size: once
V gene: TRBV5-1
D gene: TRBD2
CDR3 DNA: TGCGCCAGCAGCTTGGCTAGCGGGAGGAACGAGCAGTACTTC
CDR3 protein: CASSLASGRNEQYF

J gene: TRBJ2-7
clone size: few
V gene: TRBV4-2
D gene: .
CDR3 DNA: TGTGCCAGCAGCCAAGATACGGGAGAGTTGGGGTACGAGCAGTACTTC
CDR3 protein: CASSQDTGELGYEQYF

J gene: TRBJ2-4
clone size: .
V gene: TRBV12-3/TRBV12-4
D gene: .
CDR3 DNA: TGTGCCAGCAGGCTAAGGGGGGGGCTAGCCAAAAACATTCAGTACTTC
CDR3 protein: CASRLRGGLAKNIQYF

J gene: TRBJ1-5
clone size: .
V gene: TRBV5-1
D gene: .
CDR3 DNA: TGCGCCAGCAGCTTGCACGGGGACAACCAGCCCCAGCATTTT
CDR3 protein: CASSLHGDNQPQHF

J gene: TRBJ2-1
clone size: many
V gene: TRBV7-2
D gene: TRBD2
CDR3 DNA: TGTGCCAGCAGTCCCACTAGCGGAGCCTACAATGAGCAGTTCTTC
CDR3 protein: CASSPTSGAYNEQFF

J gene: TRBJ2-7
clone size: .
V gene: TRBV10-3
D gene: .
CDR3 DNA: TGTGCCATCAGTGAGGAAATGGGGGGCCACGAGCAGTACTTC
CDR3 protein: CAISEEMGGHEQYF

J gene: TRBJ2-5
clone size: .
V gene: TRBV7-9
D gene: TRBD1
CDR3 DNA: TGTGCCAGCAGCCTCTTTGGACAGGGAGAGACCCAGTACTTC
CDR3 protein: CASSLFGQGETQYF

J gene: TRBJ2-7
clone size: few
V gene: TRBV5-1
D gene: TRBD2
CDR3 DNA: TGCGCCAGCAGACAAGACGGCGGGGGGGAGCAGTACTTC
CDR3 protein: CASRQDGGGEQYF

J gene: TRBJ2-7
clone size: .
V gene: TRBV21-1
D gene: .
CDR3 DNA: TGTGCCAGCAGCAAAAGGCGGGGGATCGAGCAGTACTTC
CDR3 protein: CASSKRRGIEQYF

J gene: TRBJ2-1
clone size: .
V gene: TRBV15
D gene: .
CDR3 DNA: TGTGCCACCAGCAGAGCGCCAGTTAGGAATGAGCAGTTCTTC
CDR3 protein: CATSRAPVRNEQFF

J gene: TRBJ2-4
clone size: once
V gene: TRBV28
D gene: .
CDR3 DNA: TGTGCCAGCAGCGTAGAGAGGGGGTCGGGCAAAGACATTCAGTACTTC
CDR3 protein: CASSVERGSGKDIQYF

J gene: TRBJ2-7
clone size: .
V gene: TRBV27
D gene: TRBD1
CDR3 DNA: TGTGCCAGCAGTTTATCGACGACAGGGTTGTACTTC
CDR3 protein: CASSLSTTGLYF

J gene: TRBJ2-7
clone size: once
V gene: TRBV7-3
D gene: TRBD2
CDR3 DNA: TGTGCCAGCAGCAGGGGAGCGGGGTCCTCCTACGAGCAGTACTTC
CDR3 protein: CASSRGAGSSYEQYF

J gene: TRBJ2-1
clone size: .
V gene: TRBV5-1
D gene: .
CDR3 DNA: TGCGCCAGCAGCTTGGAAGGTGGGTCGGGTGAGCAGTTCTTC
CDR3 protein: CASSLEGGSGEQFF

J gene: TRBJ2-7
clone size: .
V gene: TRBV5-1
D gene: TRBD1
CDR3 DNA: TGCGCCAGCGGATTGACAGGGGCCTACGAGCAGTACTTC
CDR3 protein: CASGLTGAYEQYF

J gene: TRBJ1-1
clone size: .
V gene: TRBV12-3/TRBV12-4
D gene: .
CDR3 DNA: TGTGCCATCCACCGGGGCAGGGGCTTTAACACTGAAGCTTTCTTT
CDR3 protein: CAIHRGRGFNTEAFF

J gene: TRBJ2-5
clone size: .
V gene: TRBV3-1
D gene: .
CDR3 DNA: TGTGCCAGCAGCCAAGATTTCCTAGAACAAGAGACCCAGTACTTC
CDR3 protein: CASSQDFLEQETQYF

J gene: TRBJ1-5
clone size: .
V gene: TRBV6-2/TRBV6-3
D gene: .
CDR3 DNA: TGTGCCAGCAGGGGCGGGCGGATCAGCAATCAGCCCCAGCATTTT
CDR3 protein: CASRGGRISNQPQHF

J gene: TRBJ2-5
clone size: .
V gene: TRBV29-1
D gene: TRBD1
CDR3 DNA: TGCAGCGCTGACAGGGGGCGAGAGCAGTACTTC
CDR3 protein: CSADRGREQYF

J gene: TRBJ1-4
clone size: .
V gene: TRBV29-1
D gene: TRBD1
CDR3 DNA: TGCAGCGTTCTGGGACAGGGGAATGAAAAACTGTTTTTT
CDR3 protein: CSVLGQGNEKLFF

J gene: TRBJ2-3
clone size: .
V gene: TRBV6-4
D gene: .
CDR3 DNA: TGTGCCAGCAGTGACTCGATGGCCGATACGCAGTATTTT
CDR3 protein: CASSDSMADTQYF

J gene: TRBJ2-6
clone size: once
V gene: TRBV20-1
D gene: .
CDR3 DNA: TGCAGTGTCCGGGACTCAGGGAACGTCCTGACTTTC
CDR3 protein: CSVRDSGNVLTF

J gene: TRBJ2-1
clone size: .
V gene: TRBV12-5
D gene: .
CDR3 DNA: TGTGCTAGTGGCAGGGGACGGGGGGTCTACAATGAGCAGTTCTTC
CDR3 protein: CASGRGRGVYNEQFF

J gene: TRBJ2-1
clone size: .
V gene: TRBV5-5
D gene: .
CDR3 DNA: TGTGCCAGCAGTCTCATGGACGGACCGATAAGCTCCTACAATGAGCAGTTCTTC
CDR3 protein: CASSLMDGPISSYNEQFF

J gene: TRBJ2-1
clone size: .
V gene: TRBV12-3/TRBV12-4
D gene: TRBD2
CDR3 DNA: TGTGCCAGCAGTCGACTAGCGGGGGGGCTAAATGAGCAGTTCTTC
CDR3 protein: CASSRLAGGLNEQFF

J gene: TRBJ2-2
clone size: .
V gene: TRBV2
D gene: TRBD1
CDR3 DNA: TGTGCCACTTCGACAGGGTGGGCCGGGGAGCTGTTTTTT
CDR3 protein: CATSTGWAGELFF

J gene: TRBJ2-7
clone size: .
V gene: TRBV5-1
D gene: TRBD1
CDR3 DNA: TGCGCCAGCAGCGGGACAGGGCTCCGTGAGCAGTACTTC
CDR3 protein: CASSGTGLREQYF

J gene: TRBJ2-1
clone size: few
V gene: TRBV12-3/TRBV12-4
D gene: TRBD1
CDR3 DNA: TGTGCCAGCAGTGGAGGACAGGGAGTTCAGGGTGAGCAGTTCTTC
CDR3 protein: CASSGGQGVQGEQFF

J gene: TRBJ2-5
clone size: few
V gene: TRBV29-1
D gene: TRBD2
CDR3 DNA: TGCAGCGTTGAGCTAGCGGGAGTAGGTGAGACCCAGTACTTC
CDR3 protein: CSVELAGVGETQYF